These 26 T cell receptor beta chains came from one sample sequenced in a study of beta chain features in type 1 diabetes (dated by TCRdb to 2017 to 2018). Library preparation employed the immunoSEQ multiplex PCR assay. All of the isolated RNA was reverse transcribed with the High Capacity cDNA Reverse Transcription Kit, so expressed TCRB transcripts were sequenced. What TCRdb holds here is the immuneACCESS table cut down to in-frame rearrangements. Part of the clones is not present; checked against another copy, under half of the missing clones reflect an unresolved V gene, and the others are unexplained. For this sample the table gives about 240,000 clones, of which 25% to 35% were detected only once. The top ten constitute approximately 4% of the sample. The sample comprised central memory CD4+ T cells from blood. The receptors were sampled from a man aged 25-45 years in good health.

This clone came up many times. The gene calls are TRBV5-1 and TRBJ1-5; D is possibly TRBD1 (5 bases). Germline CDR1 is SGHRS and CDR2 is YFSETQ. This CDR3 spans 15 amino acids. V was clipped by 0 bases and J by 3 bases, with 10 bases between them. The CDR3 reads CASSLGDSYNQPQHF. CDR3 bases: TGCGCCAGCAGCTTGGGCGACAGCTACAATCAGCCCCAGCATTTT.

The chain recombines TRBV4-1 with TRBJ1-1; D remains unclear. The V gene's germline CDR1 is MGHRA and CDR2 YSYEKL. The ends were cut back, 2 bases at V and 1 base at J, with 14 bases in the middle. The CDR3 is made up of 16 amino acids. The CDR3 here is CASSQYSKNSNTEAFF. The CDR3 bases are TGCGCCAGCAGCCAATACAGTAAGAATTCGAACACTGAAGCTTTCTTT.

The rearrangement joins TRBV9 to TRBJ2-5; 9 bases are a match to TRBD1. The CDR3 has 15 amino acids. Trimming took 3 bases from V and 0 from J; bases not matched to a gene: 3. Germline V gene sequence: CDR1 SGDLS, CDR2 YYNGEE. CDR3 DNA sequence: TGTGCCAGCAGCGGAGGACAGGGGAACCAAGAGACCCAGTACTTC. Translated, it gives CASSGGQGNQETQYF.

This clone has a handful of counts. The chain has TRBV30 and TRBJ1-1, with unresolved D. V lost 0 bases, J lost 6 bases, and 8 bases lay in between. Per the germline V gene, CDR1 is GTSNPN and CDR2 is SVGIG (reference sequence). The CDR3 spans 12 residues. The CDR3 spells CAWSVRSAEAFF. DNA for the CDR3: TGTGCCTGGAGTGTACGGTCGGCTGAAGCTTTCTTT.

This CDR3 is CASTIADRGADTQYF. In DNA form, the CDR3 reads TGTGCCAGCACCATCGCGGACAGGGGAGCAGATACGCAGTATTTT. The chain uses TRBV5-4 and TRBJ2-3; TRBD1 matches 9 bases. V lost 6 bases and J lost 4; bases outside the gene matches: 9. Germline lookup yields CDR1 SGHNT and CDR2 YYREEE (reference sequence). This CDR3 comprises 15 residues.

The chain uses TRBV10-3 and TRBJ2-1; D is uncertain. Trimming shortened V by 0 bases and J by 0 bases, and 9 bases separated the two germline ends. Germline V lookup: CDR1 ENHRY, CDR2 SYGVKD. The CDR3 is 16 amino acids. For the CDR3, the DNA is TGTGCCATCAGTGAGTCGACGGGCAGCTCCTACAATGAGCAGTTCTTC. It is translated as CAISESTGSSYNEQFF.

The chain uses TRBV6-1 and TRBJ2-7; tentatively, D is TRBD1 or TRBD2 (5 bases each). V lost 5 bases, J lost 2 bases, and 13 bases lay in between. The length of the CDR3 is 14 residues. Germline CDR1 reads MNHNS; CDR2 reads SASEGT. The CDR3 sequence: CASSRDLSTYEQYF. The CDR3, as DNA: TGTGCCAGCAGTAGGGACCTGTCAACCTACGAGCAGTACTTC.

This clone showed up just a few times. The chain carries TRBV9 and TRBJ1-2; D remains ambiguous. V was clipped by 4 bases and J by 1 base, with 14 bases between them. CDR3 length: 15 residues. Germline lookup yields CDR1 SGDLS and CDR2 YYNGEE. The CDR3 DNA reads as TGTGCCAGCAGCCATCCCGACACATTTAACTATGGCTACACCTTC. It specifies CASSHPDTFNYGYTF. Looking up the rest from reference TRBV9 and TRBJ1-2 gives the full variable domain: DSGVTQTPKHLITATGQRVTLRCSPRSGDLSVYWYQQSLDQGLQFLIQYYNGEERAKGNILERFSAQQFPDLHSELNLSSLELGDSALYFCASSHPDTFNYGYTFGSGTRLTVV.

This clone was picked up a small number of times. The CDR3 bases are TGTGCCAGCAGTGGGACAGGTCACAATGAGCAGTTCTTC. It encodes CASSGTGHNEQFF. The chain employs TRBV6-1 and TRBJ2-1, with TRBD1 matching over 7 bases. This CDR3 spans 13 amino acids. V lost 4 bases, J lost 5 bases, and 2 bases stayed unmatched. CDR1 and CDR2 from the germline V gene are MNHNS and SASEGT.

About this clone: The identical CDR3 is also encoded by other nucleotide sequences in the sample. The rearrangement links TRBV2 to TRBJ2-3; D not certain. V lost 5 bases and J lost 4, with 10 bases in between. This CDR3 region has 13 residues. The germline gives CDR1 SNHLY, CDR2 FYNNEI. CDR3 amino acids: CASSKGSADTQYF. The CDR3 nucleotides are TGTGCCAGCAGTAAGGGTTCGGCAGATACGCAGTATTTT.

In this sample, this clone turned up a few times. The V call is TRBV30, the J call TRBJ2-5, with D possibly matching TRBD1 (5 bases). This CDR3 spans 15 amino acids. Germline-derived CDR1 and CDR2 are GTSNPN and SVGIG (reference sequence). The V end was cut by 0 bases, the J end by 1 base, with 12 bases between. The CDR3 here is CAWSVVRDLQETQYF. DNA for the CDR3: TGTGCCTGGAGTGTAGTCAGGGATCTCCAAGAGACCCAGTACTTC.

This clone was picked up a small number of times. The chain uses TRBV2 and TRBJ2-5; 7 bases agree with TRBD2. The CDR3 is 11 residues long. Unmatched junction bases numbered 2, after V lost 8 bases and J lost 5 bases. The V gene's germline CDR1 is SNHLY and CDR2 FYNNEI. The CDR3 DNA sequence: TGTGCCAGCGCTAGCGGCGAGACCCAGTACTTC. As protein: CASASGETQYF. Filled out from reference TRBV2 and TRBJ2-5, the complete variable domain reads EPEVTQTPSHQVTQMGQEVILRCVPISNHLYFYWYRQILGQKVEFLVSFYNNEISEKSEIFDDQFSVERPDGSNFTLKIRSTKLEDSAMYFCASASGETQYFGPGTRLLVL.

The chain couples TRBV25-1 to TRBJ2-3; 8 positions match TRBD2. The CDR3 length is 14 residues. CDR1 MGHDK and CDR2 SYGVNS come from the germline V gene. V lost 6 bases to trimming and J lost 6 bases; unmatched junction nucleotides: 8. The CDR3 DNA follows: TGTGCCAGCAGCATAGCGGGACTGGGGGATACGCAGTATTTT. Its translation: CASSIAGLGDTQYF.

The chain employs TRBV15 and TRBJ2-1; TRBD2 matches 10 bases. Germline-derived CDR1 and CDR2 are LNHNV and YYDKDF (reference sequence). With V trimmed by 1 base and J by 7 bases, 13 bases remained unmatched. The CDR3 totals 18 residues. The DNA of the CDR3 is TGTGCCACCAGCAGAGGGGATAGCGGGAGGTTTACTATGAATGAGCAGTTCTTC. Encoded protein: CATSRGDSGRFTMNEQFF. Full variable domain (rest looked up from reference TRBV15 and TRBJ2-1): DAMVIQNPRYQVTQFGKPVTLSCSQTLNHNVMYWYQQKSSQAPKLLFHYYDKDFNNEADTPDNFQSRRPNTSFCFLDIRSPGLGDTAMYLCATSRGDSGRFTMNEQFFGPGTRLTVL.

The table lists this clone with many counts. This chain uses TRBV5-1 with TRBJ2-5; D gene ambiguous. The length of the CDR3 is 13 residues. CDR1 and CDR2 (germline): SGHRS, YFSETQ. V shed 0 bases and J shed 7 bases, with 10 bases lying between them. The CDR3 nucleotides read TGCGCCAGCAGCTTGGACAGCCCCCGGACCCAGTACTTC. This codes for CASSLDSPRTQYF.

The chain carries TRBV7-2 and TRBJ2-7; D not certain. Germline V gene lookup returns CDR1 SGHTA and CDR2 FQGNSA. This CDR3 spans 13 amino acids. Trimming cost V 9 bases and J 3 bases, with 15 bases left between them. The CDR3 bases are TGTGCCAGTCGACGAGACCCGGGCTACGAGCAGTACTTC. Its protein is CASRRDPGYEQYF.

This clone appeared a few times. CDR3 DNA sequence: TGTGCCAGTGGGCCCCTCACAGATACGCAGTATTTT. This gives the protein CASGPLTDTQYF. The chain carries TRBV28 and TRBJ2-3; D not certain. Germline CDR1 reads MDHEN; CDR2 reads SYDVKM. Trimming took off 9 bases at V and 2 bases at J, with 9 bases between the two ends. This CDR3 has 12 residues.

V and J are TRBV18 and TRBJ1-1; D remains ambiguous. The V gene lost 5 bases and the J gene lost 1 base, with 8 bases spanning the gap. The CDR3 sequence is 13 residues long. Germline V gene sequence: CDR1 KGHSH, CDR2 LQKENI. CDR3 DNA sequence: TGTGCCAGCTCATATACGGGGAACACTGAAGCTTTCTTT. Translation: CASSYTGNTEAFF.

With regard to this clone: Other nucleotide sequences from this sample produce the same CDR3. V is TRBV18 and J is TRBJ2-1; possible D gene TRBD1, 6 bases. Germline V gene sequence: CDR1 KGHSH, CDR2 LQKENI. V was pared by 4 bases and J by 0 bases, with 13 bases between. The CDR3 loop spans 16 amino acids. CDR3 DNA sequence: TGTGCCAGCTCACTCAGGGGCCCTAGCTCCTACAATGAGCAGTTCTTC. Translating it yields CASSLRGPSSYNEQFF.

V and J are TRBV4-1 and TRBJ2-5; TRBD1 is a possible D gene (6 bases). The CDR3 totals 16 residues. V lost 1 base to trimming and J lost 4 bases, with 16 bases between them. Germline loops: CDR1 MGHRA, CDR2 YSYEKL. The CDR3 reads CASSQVGTRDVETQYF. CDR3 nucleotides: TGCGCCAGCAGCCAAGTTGGGACAAGGGACGTAGAGACCCAGTACTTC.

CDR3 in amino acids: CASSYYRTDTQYF. The DNA for the CDR3 is TGTGCCAGCAGTTACTACCGGACAGATACGCAGTATTTT. J is TRBJ2-3 and V is TRBV6-5; unclear D gene. This CDR3 is built from 13 residues. The germline V gene encodes CDR1 MNHEY and CDR2 SVGAGI. Trimming pared 1 base from V and 3 bases from J, leaving 5 bases between.

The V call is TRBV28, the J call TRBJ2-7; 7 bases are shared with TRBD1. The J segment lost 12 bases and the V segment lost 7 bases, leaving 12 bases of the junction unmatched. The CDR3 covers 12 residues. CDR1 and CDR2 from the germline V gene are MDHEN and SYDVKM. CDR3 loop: CASISTGSARYF. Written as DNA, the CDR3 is TGTGCCAGCATCTCGACAGGGAGCGCGCGGTACTTC.

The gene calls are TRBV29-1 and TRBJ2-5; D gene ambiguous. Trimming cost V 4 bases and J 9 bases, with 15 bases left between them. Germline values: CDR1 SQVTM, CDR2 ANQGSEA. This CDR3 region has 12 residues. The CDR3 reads CSVGMGGWAQYF. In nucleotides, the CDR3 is TGCAGCGTTGGAATGGGCGGCTGGGCCCAGTACTTC.

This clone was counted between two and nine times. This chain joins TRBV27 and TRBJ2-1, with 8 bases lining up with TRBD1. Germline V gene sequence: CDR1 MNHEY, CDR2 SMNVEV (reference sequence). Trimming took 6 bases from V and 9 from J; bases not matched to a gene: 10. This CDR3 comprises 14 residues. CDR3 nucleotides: TGTGCCAGCAGCCAGGACAGGGTAATAGCTGAGCAGTTCTTC. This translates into CASSQDRVIAEQFF.

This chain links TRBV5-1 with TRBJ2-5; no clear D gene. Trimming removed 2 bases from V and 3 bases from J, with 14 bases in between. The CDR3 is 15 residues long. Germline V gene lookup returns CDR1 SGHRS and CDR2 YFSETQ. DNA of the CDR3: TGCGCCAGCAGCTTCGTCGGGCAGATTAAAGAGACCCAGTACTTC. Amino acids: CASSFVGQIKETQYF.

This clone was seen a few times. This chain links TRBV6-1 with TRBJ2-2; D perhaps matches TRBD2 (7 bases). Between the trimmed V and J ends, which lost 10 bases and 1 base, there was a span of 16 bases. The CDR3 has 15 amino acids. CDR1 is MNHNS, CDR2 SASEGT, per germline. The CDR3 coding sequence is TGTGCCACCCAAGGGGGGGCTTGGAACACCGGGGAGCTGTTTTTT. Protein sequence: CATQGGAWNTGELFF.